The clone carrying this T cell receptor (beta chain) has a handful of counts. The antigen is undetermined. The study ran its PCR with 60 Vbeta and 13 Jbeta primers. Assay: immunoSEQ multiplex PCR; the TCRdb copy retains only in-frame clones and omits some. This table has 150,000 to 200,000 clones, roughly 80% appearing once. The data stem from a study of cytomegalovirus exposure and HLA in healthy donors. Points from the study as a whole: HLA alleles were associated with 15,000 to 20,000 TCR beta sequences in a later analysis at 0.05 false discovery rate. As a later analysis showed, a missense DCLRE1C variant was linked to trimming of TCR beta V- and J-genes.

At collection, donors were nominally healthy, but unrecorded immune exposures were probable. Sequencing was performed on PBMCs. This sequence originates from a woman in her 50s in good health and CMV-seropositive.

CDR3 coding DNA: TGTGCCAGCAGTTACAATGGAGGGCCGAATGAAAAACTGTTTTTT. Its protein is CASSYNGGPNEKLFF. The rearrangement uses TRBV6-5 and TRBJ1-4; D not resolved. Per germline, CDR1 MNHEY and CDR2 SVGAGI. Trimming removed 2 bases from V and 5 bases from J, with 12 bases in between. The CDR3 spans 15 residues.